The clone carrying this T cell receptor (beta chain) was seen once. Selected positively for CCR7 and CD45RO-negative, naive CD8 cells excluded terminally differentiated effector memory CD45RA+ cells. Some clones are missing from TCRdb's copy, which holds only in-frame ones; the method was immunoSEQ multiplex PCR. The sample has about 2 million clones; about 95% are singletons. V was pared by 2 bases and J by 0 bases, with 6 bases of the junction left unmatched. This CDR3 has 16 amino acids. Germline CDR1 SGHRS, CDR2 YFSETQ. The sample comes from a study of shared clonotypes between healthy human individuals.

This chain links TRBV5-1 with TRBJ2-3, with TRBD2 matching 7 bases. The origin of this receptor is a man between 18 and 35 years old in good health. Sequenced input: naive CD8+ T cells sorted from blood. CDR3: CASSLGGGPSTDTQYF. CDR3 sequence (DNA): TGCGCCAGCAGCTTAGGCGGGGGACCTAGCACAGATACGCAGTATTTT.